Given below is one T cell receptor beta chain in context. From germline, CDR1 is SGHRS and CDR2 YFSETQ. The CDR3 is made up of 15 amino acids. With 0 bases removed from V and 4 bases from J, the gap between germline ends came to 11 bases. Genomic DNA, the template, was used for profiling of the TCR beta VDJ and CDR3. A single record per CDR3 protein comes from TCRdb applying MiXCR to the reads. The table records 170,000 or so distinct CDR3 sequences, 40% to 60% of them present only once. The data were taken from a study of CD8+CD57+ T cells in acquired aplastic anemia. Study in general: Sorted CD4+ and CD8+ cells yielded about 3.1 ug of DNA on average.

An expansion of CD8+CD57+ cells by flow cytometry had been shown in patients chosen for sequencing. As a group, the patients uniformly had severe acquired aplastic anemia. The source is a human donor with aplastic anemia. The chain couples TRBV5-1 to TRBJ1-5, with unresolved D. The sequenced sample consisted of sorted CD4+, CD8+, or CD8+CD57+ T cells (not recorded which) from PBMCs. CDR3 coding DNA: TGCGCCAGCAGCTTGGACGGGGTCGGTAATCAGCCCCAGCATTTT. Residues: CASSLDGVGNQPQHF.